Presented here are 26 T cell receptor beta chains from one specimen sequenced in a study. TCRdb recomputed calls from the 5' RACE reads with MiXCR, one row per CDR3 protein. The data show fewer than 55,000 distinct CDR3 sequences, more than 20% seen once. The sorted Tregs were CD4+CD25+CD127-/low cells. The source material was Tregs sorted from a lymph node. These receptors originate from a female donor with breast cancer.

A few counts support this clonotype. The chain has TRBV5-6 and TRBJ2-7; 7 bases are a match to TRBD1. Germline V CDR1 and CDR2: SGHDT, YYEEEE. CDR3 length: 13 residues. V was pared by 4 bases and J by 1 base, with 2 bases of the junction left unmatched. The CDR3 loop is CASSTGQSYEQYF. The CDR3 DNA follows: TGTGCCAGCAGCACGGGACAGTCCTACGAGCAGTACTTC.

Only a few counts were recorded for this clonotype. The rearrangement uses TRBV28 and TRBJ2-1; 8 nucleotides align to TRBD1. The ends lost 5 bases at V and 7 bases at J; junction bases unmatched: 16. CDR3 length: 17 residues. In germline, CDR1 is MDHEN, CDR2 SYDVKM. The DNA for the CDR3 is TGTGCCAGCAGTCCCCCCGTCCGGGACAGGAACTCAAATGAGCAGTTCTTC. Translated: CASSPPVRDRNSNEQFF.

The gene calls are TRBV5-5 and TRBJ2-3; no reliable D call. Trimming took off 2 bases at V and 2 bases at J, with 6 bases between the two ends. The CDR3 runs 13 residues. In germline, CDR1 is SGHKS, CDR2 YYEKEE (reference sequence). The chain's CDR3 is CASSFPNTDTQYF. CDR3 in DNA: TGTGCCAGCAGCTTTCCGAACACAGATACGCAGTATTTT.

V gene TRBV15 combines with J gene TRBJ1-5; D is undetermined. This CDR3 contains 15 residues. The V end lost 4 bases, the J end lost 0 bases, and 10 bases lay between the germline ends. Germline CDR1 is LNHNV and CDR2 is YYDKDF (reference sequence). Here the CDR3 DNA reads TGTGCCACCAGCACCCTCGGGGATAGCAATCAGCCCCAGCATTTT. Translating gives CATSTLGDSNQPQHF.

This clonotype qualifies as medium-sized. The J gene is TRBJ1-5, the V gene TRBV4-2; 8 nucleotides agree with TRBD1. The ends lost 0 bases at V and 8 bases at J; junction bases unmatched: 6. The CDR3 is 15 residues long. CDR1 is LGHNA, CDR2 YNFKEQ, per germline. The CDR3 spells CASSQDPGGLEPQHF. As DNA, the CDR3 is TGTGCCAGCAGCCAAGATCCAGGGGGCCTGGAGCCCCAGCATTTT.

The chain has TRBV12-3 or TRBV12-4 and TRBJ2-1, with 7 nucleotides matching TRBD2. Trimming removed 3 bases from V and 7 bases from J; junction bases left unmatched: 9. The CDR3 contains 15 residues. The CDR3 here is CASSLGGSPWNEQFF. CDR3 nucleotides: TGTGCCAGCAGTTTGGGAGGGAGTCCGTGGAATGAGCAGTTCTTC.

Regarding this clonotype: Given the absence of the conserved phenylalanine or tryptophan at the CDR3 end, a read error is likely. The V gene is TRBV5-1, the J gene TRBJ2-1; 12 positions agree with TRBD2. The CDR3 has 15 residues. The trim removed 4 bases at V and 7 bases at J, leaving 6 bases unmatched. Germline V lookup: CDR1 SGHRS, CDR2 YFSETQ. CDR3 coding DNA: TGCGCCAGCAGCCCGACTAGCGGGAGAGGGAATGAGCAGTTCTTA. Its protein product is CASSPTSGRGNEQFL.

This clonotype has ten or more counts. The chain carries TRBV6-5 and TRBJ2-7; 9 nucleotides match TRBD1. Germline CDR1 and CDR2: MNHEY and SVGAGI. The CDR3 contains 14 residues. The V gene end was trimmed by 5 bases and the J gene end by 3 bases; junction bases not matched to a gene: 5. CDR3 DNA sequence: TGTGCCAGCAGTCAAGGGACAGGGAGCTACGAGCAGTACTTC. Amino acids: CASSQGTGSYEQYF.

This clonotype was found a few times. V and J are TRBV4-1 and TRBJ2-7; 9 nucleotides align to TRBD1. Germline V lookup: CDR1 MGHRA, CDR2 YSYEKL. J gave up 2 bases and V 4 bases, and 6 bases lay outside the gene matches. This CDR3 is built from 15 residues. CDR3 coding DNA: TGCGCCAGCAGCCGGGTGGGACAGGGTCCCTACGAGCAGTACTTC. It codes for CASSRVGQGPYEQYF.

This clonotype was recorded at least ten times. Here the CDR3 reads CASSTLRLADTQYF. The DNA for the CDR3 is TGTGCCAGCAGTACACTTAGACTCGCAGATACGCAGTATTTT. The V and J genes are TRBV6-6 and TRBJ2-3; no clear D. The CDR3 runs to 14 residues. Trimming took 5 bases from V and 4 from J, leaving 13 bases between them. CDR1 MNHNY and CDR2 SVGAGI come from the germline V gene (reference sequence).

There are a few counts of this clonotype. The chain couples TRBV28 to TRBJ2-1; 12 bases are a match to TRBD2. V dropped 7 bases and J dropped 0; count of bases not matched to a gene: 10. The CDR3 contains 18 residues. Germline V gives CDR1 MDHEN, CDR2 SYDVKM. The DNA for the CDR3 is TGTGCCAGCACCCCGGGACTAGCGGGCTTCAGCTCCTACAATGAGCAGTTCTTC. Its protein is CASTPGLAGFSSYNEQFF.

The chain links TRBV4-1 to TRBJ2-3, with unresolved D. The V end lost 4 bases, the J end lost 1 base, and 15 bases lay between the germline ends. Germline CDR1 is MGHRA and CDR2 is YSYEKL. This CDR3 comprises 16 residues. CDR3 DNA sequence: TGCGCCAGCAGCCGCCAGAGGAGTCTTGGCACAGATACGCAGTATTTT. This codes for CASSRQRSLGTDTQYF.

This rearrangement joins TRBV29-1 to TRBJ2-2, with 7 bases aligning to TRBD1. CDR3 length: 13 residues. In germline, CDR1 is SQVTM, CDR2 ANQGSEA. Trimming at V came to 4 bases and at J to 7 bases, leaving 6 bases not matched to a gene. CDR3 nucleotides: TGCAGCGTTGGCAGGGGGTCGGGCGGGGAGCTGTTTTTT. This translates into CSVGRGSGGELFF.

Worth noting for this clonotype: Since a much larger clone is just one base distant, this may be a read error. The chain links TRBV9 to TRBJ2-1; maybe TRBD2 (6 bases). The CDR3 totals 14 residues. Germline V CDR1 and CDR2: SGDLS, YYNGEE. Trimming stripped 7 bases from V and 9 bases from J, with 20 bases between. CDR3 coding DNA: TGTGCCAGCGGCGGGGACTTGAGTTTCGGTGAGCAGTTCTTC. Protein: CASGGDLSFGEQFF.

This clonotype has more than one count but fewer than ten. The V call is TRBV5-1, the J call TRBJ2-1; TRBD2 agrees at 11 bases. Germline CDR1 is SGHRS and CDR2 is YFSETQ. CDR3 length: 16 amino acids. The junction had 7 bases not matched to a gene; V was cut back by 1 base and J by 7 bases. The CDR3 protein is CASSLFSGRAGNEQFF. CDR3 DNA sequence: TGCGCCAGCAGCTTGTTTAGCGGGAGGGCCGGGAATGAGCAGTTCTTC.

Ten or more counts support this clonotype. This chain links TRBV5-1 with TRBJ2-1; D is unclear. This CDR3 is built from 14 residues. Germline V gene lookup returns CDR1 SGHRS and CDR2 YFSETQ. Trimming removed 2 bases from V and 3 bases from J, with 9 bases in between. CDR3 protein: CASSLGRDYNEQFF. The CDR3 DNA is TGCGCCAGCAGCTTAGGAAGGGACTACAATGAGCAGTTCTTC.

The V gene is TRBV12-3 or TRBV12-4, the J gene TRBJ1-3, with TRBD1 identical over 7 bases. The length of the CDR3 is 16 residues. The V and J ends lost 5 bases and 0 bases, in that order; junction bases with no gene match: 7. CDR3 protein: CASSPGQWGSGNTIYF. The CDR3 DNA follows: TGTGCCAGCAGTCCGGGACAGTGGGGCTCTGGAAACACCATATATTTT.

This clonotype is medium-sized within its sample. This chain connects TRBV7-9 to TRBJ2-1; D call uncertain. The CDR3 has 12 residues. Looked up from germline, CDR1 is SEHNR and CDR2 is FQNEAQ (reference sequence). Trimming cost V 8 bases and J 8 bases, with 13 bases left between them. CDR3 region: CASGARFHEQFF. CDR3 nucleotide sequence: TGTGCCAGCGGAGCCCGGTTTCATGAGCAGTTCTTC.

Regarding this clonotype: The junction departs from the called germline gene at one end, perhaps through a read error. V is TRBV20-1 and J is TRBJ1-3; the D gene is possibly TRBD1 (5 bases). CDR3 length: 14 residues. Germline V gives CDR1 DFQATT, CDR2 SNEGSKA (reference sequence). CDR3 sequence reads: CGATTDSSGNTIYF. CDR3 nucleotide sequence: TGCGGTGCTACTACTGACAGCTCTGGAAACACCATATATTTT.

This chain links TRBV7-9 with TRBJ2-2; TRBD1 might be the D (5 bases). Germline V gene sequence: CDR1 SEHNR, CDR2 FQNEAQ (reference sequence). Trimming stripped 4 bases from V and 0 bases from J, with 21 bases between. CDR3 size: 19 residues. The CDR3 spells CASSSPVEATEPNTGELFF. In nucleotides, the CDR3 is TGTGCCAGCAGCTCCCCCGTGGAAGCGACAGAACCGAACACCGGGGAGCTGTTTTTT. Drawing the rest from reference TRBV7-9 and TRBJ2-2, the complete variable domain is DTGVSQNPRHKITKRGQNVTFRCDPISEHNRLYWYRQTLGQGPEFLTYFQNEAQLEKSRLLSDRFSAERPKGSFSTLEIQRTEQGDSAMYLCASSSPVEATEPNTGELFFGEGSRLTVL.

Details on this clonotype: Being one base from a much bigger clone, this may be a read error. CDR3 bases: TGTGCCAGCAGCTCGGATAGGGCGGACACCGGGGAGCTGTTTTTT. Translation: CASSSDRADTGELFF. V and J are TRBV6-5 and TRBJ2-2, with D hard to call. Trimming shortened V by 6 bases and J by 3 bases, and 14 bases separated the two germline ends. The CDR3 length is 15 residues. Germline CDR1 MNHEY, CDR2 SVGAGI.

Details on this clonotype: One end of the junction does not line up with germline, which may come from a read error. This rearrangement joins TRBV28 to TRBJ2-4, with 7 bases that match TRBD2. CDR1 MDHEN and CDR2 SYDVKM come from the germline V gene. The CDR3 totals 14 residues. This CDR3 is CTSTIAGSKNIQYF. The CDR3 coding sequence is TGTACCAGCACCATAGCGGGTAGTAAAAACATTCAGTACTTC.

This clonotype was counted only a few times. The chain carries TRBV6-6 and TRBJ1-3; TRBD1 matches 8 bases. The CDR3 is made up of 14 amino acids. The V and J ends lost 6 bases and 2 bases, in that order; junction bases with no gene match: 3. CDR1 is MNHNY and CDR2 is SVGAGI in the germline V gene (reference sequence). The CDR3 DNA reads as TGTGCCAGCAGGCTACAGGGGGCTGGAAACACCATATATTTT. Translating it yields CASRLQGAGNTIYF.

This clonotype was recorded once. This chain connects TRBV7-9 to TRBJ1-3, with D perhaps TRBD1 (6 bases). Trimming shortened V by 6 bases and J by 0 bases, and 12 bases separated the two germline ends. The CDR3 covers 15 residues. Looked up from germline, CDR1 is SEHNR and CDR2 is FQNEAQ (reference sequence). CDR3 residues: CASSQTGASGNTIYF. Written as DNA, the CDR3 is TGTGCCAGCAGTCAGACAGGCGCCTCTGGAAACACCATATATTTT.

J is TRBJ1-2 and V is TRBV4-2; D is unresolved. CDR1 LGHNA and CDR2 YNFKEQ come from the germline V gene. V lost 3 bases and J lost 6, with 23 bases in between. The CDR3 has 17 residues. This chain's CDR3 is CASSQDLEDRAPDGYTF. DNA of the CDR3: TGTGCCAGCAGCCAGGACCTAGAGGACCGAGCACCCGATGGCTACACCTTC.

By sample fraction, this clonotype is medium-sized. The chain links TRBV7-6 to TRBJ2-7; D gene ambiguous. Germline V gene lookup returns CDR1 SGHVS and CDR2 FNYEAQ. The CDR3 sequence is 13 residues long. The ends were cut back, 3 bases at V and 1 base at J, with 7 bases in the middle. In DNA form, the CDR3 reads TGTGCCAGCAGCTTTGGTATGTCCTACGAGCAGTACTTC. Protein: CASSFGMSYEQYF. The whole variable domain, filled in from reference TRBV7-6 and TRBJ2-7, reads GAGVSQSPRYKVTKRGQDVALRCDPISGHVSLYWYRQALGQGPEFLTYFNYEAQQDKSGLPNDRFSAERPEGSISTLTIQRTEQRDSAMYRCASSFGMSYEQYFGPGTRLTVT.